This section outlines one TCR beta chain sequence together with its context. No antigen is known for it. One base away there is no much larger clone; base qualities are not given. Trimming leaves V shorter by 0 bases and J shorter by 6 bases, with the junction holding 8 bases beyond the gene matches. CDR1 and CDR2 are drawn from the germline V gene: WSHSY, SAAADI. Spanning cysteine to phenylalanine, the CDR3 consists of 15 amino acids. The entry retains the CDR3 DNA only, 45 bases that are in frame from base 1. The data were taken from a study of blood T cell repertoires in COVID-19 (dated by TCRdb to about 2020). Broadly, across the study: Samples from collaborators originated in the United States, Italy and Spain and spanned both the acute and convalescent phases of COVID-19. Where HLA class I and class II types were available, the types were taken from metadata supplied by the sample provider, not from assay-based typing. The prospective study material was composed of cDNA or gDNA derived from T cells, B-cell-depleted T cells, or PBMCs. The dataset comprised deeply sampled blood TCRbeta repertoires from subjects exposed to, actively infected with, or recovered from COVID-19. Samples came from the ongoing ImmuneRACE study (first 160 participants) plus 1,254 subjects from 6 global collaborators. The repertoires were made available in a free public database intended to serve as a resource for research on the immune response to SARS-CoV-2. Sample metadata almost always included a de-identified subject ID, COVID-19 status, age in years and sex. What the research found in general, with its limitations: The amount of clinical and demographic metadata varied by source and participant and was provided uncurated.

Another Seattle source contributed samples from volunteer blood donors who had recovered from COVID-19. Whole blood was collected in K2EDTA tubes by collaborating institutions according to the institutions' own protocols. For TCRbeta analysis, collaborators shipped samples in one of three forms: frozen whole blood, isolated PBMCs, or DNA extracted from either of those sample types. TCRbeta CDR3 regions were amplified from genomic DNA using the immunoSEQ Assay, a bias-controlled multiplex PCR. The authors' analysis ran thus. Nucleated cell counts per sample were estimated from amplification of reference gene primers within the assay. Sequence reads were collapsed and filtered to measure the absolute abundance of every unique TCRbeta CDR3 rearrangement. Productive Simpson clonality was computed per sample as the square root of Simpson's diversity index over productive rearrangements. What TCRdb holds here is the immuneACCESS table cut down to in-frame rearrangements. Part of the clones is not present; checked against another copy, under half of the missing clones reflect an unresolved V gene, and the others are unexplained. V and J calls and clone size are given by that table; D and trimming were obtained from the DNA. The sample contains 200,000 to 250,000 clones, about 90% of them found a single time. The leading ten clones occupy about 2.9% of the sample.

This TCR came from a woman aged 25 to 39 who had recovered from COVID-19. The chain uses TRBV10-2 and TRBJ2-7; the junction holds 7 bases that match TRBD2. The source material was peripheral blood. The sequenced DNA is TGCGCCAGCAGTGAGTCGAAAGGCTGGGGGGGCGAGCAGTACTTC. This translates into CASSESKGWGGEQYF.